The 30 T cell receptor beta chains below come from one sample, sequenced in a study of blood T cells in healthy people across ages. Through a sample-barcoded 5' primer and a J-beta primer mix, a second PCR was run for about 7 to 12 cycles. TCRdb passed the 5' RACE reads through MiXCR, listing each CDR3 protein once. The sample lists 700,000 to 950,000 distinct CDR3 sequences; roughly two fifths were seen once. The specimen was blood. The receptors derive from a woman aged 60-70 years in good health.

The rearrangement joins TRBV20-1 to TRBJ2-1, with D tentatively TRBD1 or TRBD2 (7 bases each). Germline CDR1 is DFQATT and CDR2 is SNEGSKA (reference sequence). Trimming took off 3 bases at V and 0 bases at J, with 15 bases between the two ends. The CDR3 loop spans 16 amino acids. The CDR3 loop is CSASPGGADSYNEQFF. The CDR3 region has the DNA TGCAGTGCTAGCCCAGGGGGGGCGGACTCCTACAATGAGCAGTTCTTC.

Points on this clonotype: A much larger clone differs from this one at a single base, so this may be a read error. Written as DNA, the CDR3 is TGTCCCAGCAGTTCCAAAAGGGCAGATACGCAGTATTTT. As protein: CPSSSKRADTQYF. The chain has TRBV12-3 or TRBV12-4 and TRBJ2-3; D not resolved. The CDR3 loop spans 13 amino acids.

This clonotype was seen ten or more times. This rearrangement joins TRBV12-3 or TRBV12-4 to TRBJ2-7; 7 positions agree with TRBD1. The trim removed 5 bases at V and 5 bases at J, leaving 6 bases unmatched. This CDR3 has 13 amino acids. Written as DNA, the CDR3 is TGTGCCAGCAGTATCGGACAGGTCAACGAGCAGTACTTC. As protein: CASSIGQVNEQYF.

J is TRBJ2-7 and V is TRBV11-3; perhaps TRBD1 as D (6 bases). The CDR3 sequence is 13 residues long. CDR1 SGHNT and CDR2 YENEEA come from the germline V gene. V lost 5 bases and J 6 bases, leaving 14 bases between the germline ends. The CDR3 spells CASSRTVLSEQYF. The CDR3 nucleotides read TGTGCCAGCAGCCGGACAGTTCTTTCCGAGCAGTACTTC.

This clonotype came up a few times. CDR3 residues: CASSSGGTLNTEAFF. In nucleotides, the CDR3 is TGTGCCAGCAGCTCCGGCGGGACACTGAACACTGAAGCTTTCTTT. The chain carries TRBV7-8 and TRBJ1-1; tentative D call: TRBD1 (6 bases). V gave up 4 bases and J gave up 0 bases, with 12 bases separating them. There are 15 residues in the CDR3. Germline V gives CDR1 SGHVS, CDR2 FQNEAQ.

This clonotype has a count of ten or more. The V gene is TRBV29-1, the J gene TRBJ2-5; possible D gene TRBD2, 5 bases. The V and J ends lost 4 bases and 1 base respectively, with 16 bases between them. Germline V gene data show CDR1 as SQVTM and CDR2 as ANQGSEA. This CDR3 spans 15 amino acids. The CDR3 loop is CSVAAGAGLQETQYF. CDR3 coding DNA: TGCAGCGTTGCCGCCGGTGCAGGACTCCAAGAGACCCAGTACTTC.

The chain joins TRBV10-3 to TRBJ2-1; 7 bases align to TRBD2. The CDR3 extends over 13 amino acids. The V and J ends lost 4 bases and 3 bases, in that order; junction bases with no gene match: 0. Germline V gives CDR1 ENHRY, CDR2 SYGVKD. The CDR3 spells CAISGGGYNEQFF. CDR3 coding DNA: TGTGCCATCAGTGGCGGGGGCTACAATGAGCAGTTCTTC.

V is TRBV29-1 and J is TRBJ2-1; D gene unclear. The CDR3 contains 11 residues. V was pared by 1 base and J by 10 bases, with 8 bases between. Germline CDR1 and CDR2: SQVTM and ANQGSEA. The CDR3 DNA follows: TGCAGCGTTGAAGGGTTGGGGGAGCAGTTCTTC. Translating it yields CSVEGLGEQFF.

The chain joins TRBV6-1 to TRBJ2-1, with TRBD2 matching 10 bases. Germline V gene lookup returns CDR1 MNHNS and CDR2 SASEGT. The junction had 18 bases not matched to a gene; V was cut back by 6 bases and J by 4 bases. The CDR3 loop spans 19 amino acids. CDR3 sequence: CASSTLPGGLAGAYNEQFF. CDR3 in DNA: TGTGCCAGCAGCACCCTTCCAGGGGGGCTAGCGGGAGCTTACAATGAGCAGTTCTTC.

The sample holds a few counts of this clonotype. V gene TRBV6-6 combines with J gene TRBJ1-2; the D gene is possibly TRBD1 (5 bases). The CDR3 runs to 13 residues. Trimming stripped 6 bases from V and 6 bases from J, with 14 bases between. The germline V gene has CDR1 MNHNY and CDR2 SVGAGI (reference sequence). The CDR3 DNA follows: TGTGCCAGCAGGACCCAGGGAGTGGATGGCTACACCTTC. This codes for CASRTQGVDGYTF.

As for this clonotype: The junction shows a germline mismatch at one end, possibly a read error. This rearrangement joins TRBV7-8 to TRBJ2-4, with a possible D match to TRBD1 (6 bases). The end of the DNA aligns better with TRBJ2-7, so the J call may be wrong. The germline V gene has CDR1 SGHVS and CDR2 FQNEAQ. This CDR3 has 15 amino acids. CDR3 nucleotides: TGTGCCAGCGGCTTAGGCGGTACAGGGTTCTACGAGCAGTACTTC. This translates into CASGLGGTGFYEQYF.

The chain joins TRBV5-1 to TRBJ2-2; D remains ambiguous. Looked up from germline, CDR1 is SGHRS and CDR2 is YFSETQ. The V end was cut by 5 bases, the J end by 0 bases, with 5 bases between. The CDR3 sequence is 13 residues long. CDR3 sequence: CASRDSNTGELFF. The CDR3 bases are TGCGCCAGCAGGGATTCGAACACCGGGGAGCTGTTTTTT.

The chain joins TRBV14 to TRBJ1-1, with D possibly being TRBD1 (6 bases). Germline CDR1 SGHDN, CDR2 FVKESK. The V and J ends lost 2 bases and 7 bases respectively, with 11 bases between them. The CDR3 covers 13 residues. The CDR3 DNA reads as TGTGCCAGCAGCCAAATTACGGACAGTGAAGCTTTCTTT. It codes for CASSQITDSEAFF.

This clonotype was detected a few times. The rearrangement links TRBV7-9 to TRBJ2-1; 9 bases match TRBD2. CDR3 length: 15 residues. The V gene's germline CDR1 is SEHNR and CDR2 FQNEAQ (reference sequence). Losses at the gene ends were 3 bases for V and 6 bases for J; bases not matched to a gene: 6. The CDR3 DNA is TGTGCCAGCAGCTTCGAACTAGCGGGCCCCAATGAGCAGTTCTTC. It translates to CASSFELAGPNEQFF.

With respect to this clonotype: A read error is possible here, since a much larger clone lies one base away. The chain employs TRBV2 and TRBJ2-1; no clear D. The CDR3 sequence is 11 residues long. Germline V gives CDR1 SNHLY, CDR2 FYNNEI. Here the CDR3 reads CANSEGDEQFF. The CDR3 nucleotides are TGTGCCAACAGTGAAGGTGATGAGCAGTTCTTC.

This chain joins TRBV28 and TRBJ1-2; a possible D gene is TRBD1 (5 bases). CDR1 and CDR2 from the germline V gene are MDHEN and SYDVKM. V was trimmed by 4 bases and J by 4 bases, leaving 10 bases between them. This CDR3 contains 13 residues. CDR3 in amino acids: CASSSQRGYGYTF. CDR3 DNA sequence: TGTGCCAGCAGTTCCCAGAGGGGCTATGGCTACACCTTC.

The chain couples TRBV9 to TRBJ2-1; TRBD2 might be the D (7 bases). The CDR3 sequence is 19 residues long. V dropped 2 bases and J dropped 5 bases, with 26 bases sitting between them. Germline loops: CDR1 SGDLS, CDR2 YYNGEE. The CDR3 DNA sequence: TGTGCCAGCAGCGTCTCCCTACTGGATGAGGGGGGGGGGCACAATGAGCAGTTCTTC. Translation: CASSVSLLDEGGGHNEQFF.

The chain couples TRBV5-6 to TRBJ2-5, with D tentatively TRBD1 (6 bases). The DNA end is more similar to TRBJ2-7, so the J call may be wrong. The CDR3 sequence is 14 residues long. Per the germline V gene, CDR1 is SGHDT and CDR2 is YYEEEE. The CDR3 loop is CASSVEGVTYEQYF. The CDR3 DNA sequence: TGTGCCAGCAGCGTCGAGGGGGTTACCTACGAGCAGTACTTC.

In its sample, this clonotype was seen a few times. The chain combines TRBV12-3 or TRBV12-4 with TRBJ1-4; 9 nucleotides align to TRBD1. Germline trimming cut 3 bases from V and 8 bases from J; bases unmatched to any gene: 4. The CDR3 covers 14 residues. Here the CDR3 reads CASSLGTGPEKLFF. Here the CDR3 DNA reads TGTGCCAGCAGTTTGGGGACAGGGCCCGAAAAACTGTTTTTT.

J is TRBJ2-7 and V is TRBV11-1; D unclear. CDR1 and CDR2 (germline): SGHAT, FQDESV (reference sequence). V was trimmed by 1 base and J by 2 bases, leaving 9 bases between them. There are 14 residues in the CDR3. CDR3 residues: CASSLEFIAYEQYF. CDR3 nucleotides: TGTGCCAGCAGCTTAGAATTTATTGCCTACGAGCAGTACTTC.

This clonotype has only a few counts. The chain employs TRBV20-1 and TRBJ2-5; D may be TRBD2 (6 bases). Germline-derived CDR1 and CDR2 are DFQATT and SNEGSKA (reference sequence). V lost 1 base, J lost 3 bases, and 18 bases lay in between. The CDR3 covers 16 residues. The CDR3 nucleotides are TGCAGTGCTAGAGGCTCACCGGGACTTCCAGAAGAGACCCAGTACTTC. Translating gives CSARGSPGLPEETQYF.

A few counts support this clonotype. V and J are TRBV20-1 and TRBJ1-2; D not certain. The V gene's germline CDR1 is DFQATT and CDR2 SNEGSKA (reference sequence). The CDR3 consists of 12 residues. V was shortened by 4 bases and J by 0 bases, with 6 bases between the two germline ends. CDR3 sequence: CSATSSNYGYTF. Written as DNA, the CDR3 is TGCAGTGCTACAAGCTCTAACTATGGCTACACCTTC.

This clonotype was observed at least ten times. V gene TRBV12-3 or TRBV12-4 combines with J gene TRBJ2-5; D perhaps matches TRBD2 (7 bases). V was trimmed by 3 bases and J by 5 bases, leaving 10 bases between them. CDR3 length: 13 residues. The CDR3 nucleotides are TGTGCCAGCAGTTTGGGGGGGCCGGAGACCCAGTACTTC. It is translated as CASSLGGPETQYF.

The genes are TRBV20-1 and TRBJ1-1, with a possible D match to TRBD1 (5 bases). Deletions cut 1 base from V and 4 bases from J, with 19 bases between. Germline-derived CDR1 and CDR2 are DFQATT and SNEGSKA (reference sequence). The CDR3 totals 16 residues. The CDR3 region is CSARVASGRGTTEAFF. In nucleotides, the CDR3 is TGCAGTGCTAGAGTGGCGTCCGGCCGGGGGACCACTGAAGCTTTCTTT.

The V gene is TRBV28, the J gene TRBJ1-5; D is ambiguous. In germline, CDR1 is MDHEN, CDR2 SYDVKM. The CDR3 length is 16 residues. The V gene lost 5 bases and the J gene lost 1 base, with 15 bases spanning the gap. CDR3 in DNA: TGTGCCAGCAGTGTTCGACACGTACGCAGCAATCAGCCCCAGCATTTT. Translation gives CASSVRHVRSNQPQHF.

This clonotype occurred many times. Its ends do not fully match the called genes, so a read error is possible. The genes are TRBV5-1 and TRBJ2-7, with TRBD2 as a possible D gene (5 bases). This CDR3 region has 12 residues. Germline CDR1 is SGHRS and CDR2 is YFSETQ. CDR3 DNA: TGTGCCAGCAGCTTAGTCGGGGACGAGCAGTACTTC. This sequence encodes CASSLVGDEQYF. The full variable domain, completed using reference TRBV5-1 and TRBJ2-7, is KAGVTQTPRYLIKTRGQQVTLSCSPISGHRSVSWYQQTPGQGLQFLFEYFSETQRNKGNFPGRFSGRQFSNSRSEMNVSTLELGDSALYLCASSLVGDEQYFGPGTRLTVT.

A few counts support this clonotype. The chain uses TRBV5-1 and TRBJ1-1, with D possibly matching TRBD1 (6 bases). The CDR3 is 14 residues long. Trimming shortened V by 0 bases and J by 4 bases, and 10 bases separated the two germline ends. Germline CDR1 SGHRS, CDR2 YFSETQ. The CDR3 is CASSLGTAFTEAFF. DNA of the CDR3: TGCGCCAGCAGCTTGGGGACAGCTTTCACTGAAGCTTTCTTT.

This clonotype was detected only a few times. The V gene is TRBV20-1, the J gene TRBJ2-3; 8 bases are shared with TRBD2. CDR1 DFQATT and CDR2 SNEGSKA come from the germline V gene (reference sequence). With V trimmed by 1 base and J by 3 bases, 6 bases remained unmatched. The CDR3 contains 15 residues. The CDR3 nucleotides read TGCAGTGCTAGAGTCAGCGGGAGAGCGACAGATACGCAGTATTTT. Protein: CSARVSGRATDTQYF.

This clonotype showed up many times. The chain links TRBV20-1 to TRBJ2-5; 8 bases agree with TRBD2. Germline values: CDR1 DFQATT, CDR2 SNEGSKA (reference sequence). Losses at the gene ends were 3 bases for V and 2 bases for J; bases not matched to a gene: 5. This CDR3 spans 14 amino acids. The CDR3 coding sequence is TGCAGTGCTAGCCCCGGGACTAGACAAGAGACCCAGTACTTC. It encodes CSASPGTRQETQYF.

This clonotype was counted at least ten times. J is TRBJ2-4 and V is TRBV20-1; no definite D call. The V gene lost 6 bases and the J gene lost 5 bases, with 11 bases spanning the gap. The CDR3 covers 12 residues. Germline CDR1 is DFQATT and CDR2 is SNEGSKA (reference sequence). CDR3 in DNA: TGCAGTGCACCCTTCGTAGAAAACATTCAGTACTTC. This encodes CSAPFVENIQYF.